This T cell receptor (beta chain) was sequenced in a study of spatial heterogeneity in lung cancer. Study at large: Sequences of the beta chain were consistently detected in greater numbers than alpha-chain sequences. General study findings and limits: Counts that tracked tumor mutation counts were those of expanded intratumoral alpha and beta TCRs.

Trimming removed 5 bases from V and 10 bases from J, with 18 bases in between. The germline gives CDR1 SNHLY, CDR2 FYNNEI. There are 14 residues in the CDR3. TCRdb recomputed calls from the 5' RACE reads with MiXCR, one row per CDR3 protein. Of 4,200 or so distinct CDR3 sequences in the sample, about a tenth were seen once. Time point: sample taken at primary tumor resection. Untreated early-stage non-small cell lung cancer patients, about 70 in total, were the donors. In each case, whole RNA from tumor, nontumor lung or frozen PBMC was sequenced unsorted. This clonotype was found a few times. Its specificity is unknown.

The rearrangement uses TRBV2 and TRBJ2-1; no clear D gene. The source was lung tumor tissue, collected at surgery. The TCR comes from a male donor with early-stage non-small cell lung cancer. CDR3 in amino acids: CASSYEKKGVEQFF. CDR3 nucleotide sequence: TGTGCCAGCAGTTACGAAAAAAAGGGTGTCGAGCAGTTCTTC.